This TCR beta chain was documented in a study of beta chain features in type 1 diabetes. To note about this clone: Its cognate antigen is unknown.

The study reverse transcribed the entire isolated RNA, so it sequenced expressed TCRB transcripts. Produced via immunoSEQ multiplex PCR; TCRdb's table is partial and in-frame only. Among about 280,000 clones listed, approximately 15% were seen once. General study findings and limits: Patients with Type 1 diabetes showed moderately but significantly shorter TCRB CDR3s in all four CD4+ subsets. Type 1 diabetes patients had fewer VDJ junction insertions and more deletions. Researchers reported that naive, central memory and Treg TCRB repertoires appeared more similar in patients than in healthy donors.

Germline CDR1 is MDHEN and CDR2 is SYDVKM. V gave up 2 bases and J gave up 4 bases; unmatched junction bases: 10. The CDR3 loop spans 17 amino acids. This chain joins TRBV28 and TRBJ1-1; TRBD1 aligns across 10 bases. Sequencing input: naive CD4+ T cells from blood. This sequence was found in a man aged 18 to 30 with type 1 diabetes. CDR3 region: CASSLGGTGVWGTEAFF. CDR3 DNA: TGTGCCAGCAGTTTAGGGGGGACAGGGGTCTGGGGCACTGAAGCTTTCTTT.